This entry lists 7 T cell receptor beta chains sequenced from one sample in a study of blood T cell repertoires in COVID-19. Sequencing was performed with immunoSEQ multiplex PCR; in TCRdb, only in-frame clones are kept and a portion is missing. Of some 250,000 clones listed, 86% are singletons. The sequenced sample was peripheral blood. Source of these receptors: a woman aged 25 to 39 who had recovered from COVID-19.

V usage is TRBV6-5 and J usage is TRBJ1-2, with D possibly being TRBD1 (5 bases). The germline gives CDR1 MNHEY, CDR2 SVGAGI. The V gene lost 6 bases and the J gene lost 7 bases, with 9 bases spanning the gap. The CDR3 has 11 residues. The CDR3 sequence is CASRGRGGYTF. The CDR3 DNA sequence: TGTGCCAGCAGGGGGCGCGGTGGCTACACCTTC.

The chain joins TRBV6-1 to TRBJ1-5; tentatively, D is TRBD1 (6 bases). This CDR3 has 18 amino acids. Germline V CDR1 and CDR2: MNHNS, SASEGT. V lost 0 bases to trimming and J lost 0 bases, with 15 bases between them. CDR3 loop: CASSEAAHRAYSNQPQHF. The CDR3, as DNA: TGTGCCAGCAGTGAAGCCGCCCACAGGGCGTATAGCAATCAGCCCCAGCATTTT.

This chain uses TRBV12-3 or TRBV12-4 with TRBJ1-4, with D perhaps matching TRBD1 (6 bases). This CDR3 has 12 amino acids. V gave up 6 bases and J gave up 8 bases, with 10 bases separating them. The CDR3 nucleotides read TGTGCCAGCAGAGGGACACAGGAAAAACTGTTTTTT. This sequence encodes CASRGTQEKLFF.

This CDR3 is CASSNVDHLMEIYRGVNTEAFF. CDR3 DNA: TGTGCCAGCAGCAATGTTGATCATCTAATGGAAATCTACAGGGGAGTGAACACTGAAGCTTTCTTT. The genes are TRBV21-1 and TRBJ1-1; TRBD1, as called in the table, went unchecked against the DNA. TRBV21-1 is marked as a pseudogene. The CDR3 is 22 amino acids.

The rearrangement links TRBV6-5 to TRBJ1-5, with 7 bases identical to TRBD1. Germline V gene sequence: CDR1 MNHEY, CDR2 SVGAGI. This CDR3 is 13 amino acids long. V shed 6 bases, J shed 6 bases, and the junction held 5 bases outside the gene matches. The CDR3 DNA reads TGTGCCAGCAGAGAGACAGGGCGTCAGCCCCAGCATTTT. Its translation: CASRETGRQPQHF.

The chain couples TRBV4-1 to TRBJ1-1; D gene ambiguous. Germline lookup yields CDR1 MGHRA and CDR2 YSYEKL. The CDR3 totals 15 residues. V dropped 0 bases and J dropped 1 base, with 9 bases sitting between them. The CDR3 bases are TGCGCCAGCAGCCAAGAACTGAGCCCGAACACTGAAGCTTTCTTT. Translated: CASSQELSPNTEAFF.

The gene calls are TRBV19 and TRBJ1-6, with TRBD1 identical over 10 bases. Looked up from germline, CDR1 is LNHDA and CDR2 is SQIVND (reference sequence). The length of the CDR3 is 16 residues. V dropped 8 bases and J dropped 10; count of bases not matched to a gene: 14. CDR3 region: CASGATGTGVVSPLHF. The CDR3 bases are TGTGCCAGTGGGGCCACCGGGACAGGGGTAGTCTCACCCCTCCACTTT.